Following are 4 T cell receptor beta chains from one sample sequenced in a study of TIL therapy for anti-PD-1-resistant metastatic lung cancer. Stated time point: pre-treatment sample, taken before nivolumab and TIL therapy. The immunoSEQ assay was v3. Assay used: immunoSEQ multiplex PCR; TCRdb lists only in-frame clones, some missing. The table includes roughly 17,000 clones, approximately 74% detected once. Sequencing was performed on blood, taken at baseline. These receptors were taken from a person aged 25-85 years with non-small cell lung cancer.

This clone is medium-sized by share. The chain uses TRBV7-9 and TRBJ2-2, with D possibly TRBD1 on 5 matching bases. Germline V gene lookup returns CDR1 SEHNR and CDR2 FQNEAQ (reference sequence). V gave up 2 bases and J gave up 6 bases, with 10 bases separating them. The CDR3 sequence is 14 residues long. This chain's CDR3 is CASSLSQGAGELFF. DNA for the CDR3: TGTGCCAGCAGCTTATCTCAGGGCGCCGGGGAGCTGTTTTTT.

The CDR3 region has the DNA TGTGCCAGCAGTGAATTATGGTCCCCTGGTGGAAACACCATATATTTT. Translation: CASSELWSPGGNTIYF. The chain combines TRBV6-1 with TRBJ1-3; D not resolved. Looked up from germline, CDR1 is MNHNS and CDR2 is SASEGT. V was shortened by 2 bases and J by 3 bases, with 14 bases between the two germline ends. CDR3 length: 16 amino acids.

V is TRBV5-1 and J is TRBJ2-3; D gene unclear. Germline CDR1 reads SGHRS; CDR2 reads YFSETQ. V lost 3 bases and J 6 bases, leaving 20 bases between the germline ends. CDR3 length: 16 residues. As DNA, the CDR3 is TGCGCCAGCAGCTCAGAGTCTGCTCGCCCCGGGGATACGCAGTATTTT. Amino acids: CASSSESARPGDTQYF. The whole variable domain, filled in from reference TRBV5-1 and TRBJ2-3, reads KAGVTQTPRYLIKTRGQQVTLSCSPISGHRSVSWYQQTPGQGLQFLFEYFSETQRNKGNFPGRFSGRQFSNSRSEMNVSTLELGDSALYLCASSSESARPGDTQYFGPGTRLTVL.

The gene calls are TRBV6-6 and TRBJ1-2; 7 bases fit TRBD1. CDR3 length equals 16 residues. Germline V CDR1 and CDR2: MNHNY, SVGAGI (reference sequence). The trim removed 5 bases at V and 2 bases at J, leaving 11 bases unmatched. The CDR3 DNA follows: TGTGCCAGCAGTCCAACCCACAGGGGCAAGAACTATGGCTACACCTTC. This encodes CASSPTHRGKNYGYTF.